This T cell receptor (beta chain) was profiled in a study of CD8 T cells in ankylosing spondylitis. Using quantitative 5'-RACE with molecular barcodes, the authors made TCR beta libraries. TCRdb re-analysed the 5' RACE reads in MiXCR, keeping a single row per CDR3 protein. The sample has roughly 700,000 distinct CDR3 sequences, roughly 19% seen once; the top ten hold 15% to 20%. The germline gives CDR1 SGHVS, CDR2 FNYEAQ. V was cut by 5 bases and J by 0 bases, with 23 bases left in between. The CDR3 contains 19 residues. Notes on the study in general: Within matched ankylosing spondylitis synovial fluid, disease-linked clones were reportedly significantly enriched. Disease-linked clones had a CD8+ phenotype and relatively low frequency in peripheral blood. Typical of ankylosing spondylitis blood, it appeared, was a TCR beta motif of 7 or 8 highly homologous variants.

In this sample, this clonotype turned up a few times. Its antigen is still unknown. The gene calls are TRBV7-6 and TRBJ1-5; D not certain. The material sequenced was blood, either unsorted or a sorted T cell fraction (not recorded which). The TCR sequence derives from a male donor with ankylosing spondylitis. The CDR3 bases are TGTGCCAGCAGCGTGCGGCTGACCCTTCCCCGGAATAGCAATCAGCCCCAGCATTTT. Translation gives CASSVRLTLPRNSNQPQHF.